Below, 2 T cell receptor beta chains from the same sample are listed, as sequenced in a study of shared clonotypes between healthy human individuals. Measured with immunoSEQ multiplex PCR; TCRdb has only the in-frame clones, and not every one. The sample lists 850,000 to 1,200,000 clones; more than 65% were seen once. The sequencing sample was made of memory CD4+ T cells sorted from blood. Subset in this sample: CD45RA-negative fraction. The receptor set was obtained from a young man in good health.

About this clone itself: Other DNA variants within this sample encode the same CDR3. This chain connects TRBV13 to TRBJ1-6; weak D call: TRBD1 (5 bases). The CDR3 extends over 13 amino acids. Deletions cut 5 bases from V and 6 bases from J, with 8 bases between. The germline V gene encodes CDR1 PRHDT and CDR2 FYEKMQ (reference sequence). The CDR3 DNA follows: TGTGCCAGCAGCCTGGGACTTAATTCACCCCTCCACTTT. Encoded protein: CASSLGLNSPLHF.

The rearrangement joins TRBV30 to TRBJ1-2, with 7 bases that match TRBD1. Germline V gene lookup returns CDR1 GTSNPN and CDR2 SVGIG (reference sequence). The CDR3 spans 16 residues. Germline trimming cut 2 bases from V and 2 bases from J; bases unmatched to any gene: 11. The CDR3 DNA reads TGTGCCTGGAGTACCTACTATCCGACAGGGAACTATGGCTACACCTTC. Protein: CAWSTYYPTGNYGYTF.